These 26 T cell receptor beta chains came from one sample sequenced in a study of cytomegalovirus exposure and HLA in healthy donors. It was with 60 Vbeta and 13 Jbeta primers that the PCR ran. Sequenced by immunoSEQ multiplex PCR; TCRdb stores in-frame clones only, minus some. The table includes roughly 160,000 clones, approximately 77% detected once. The sample comprised PBMCs. The receptors were sampled from a young man in good health and CMV-seropositive.

The chain combines TRBV2 with TRBJ1-5, with 8 bases aligning to TRBD1. The CDR3 covers 14 residues. V trimming: 4 bases; J trimming: 6 bases; junction bases outside the gene matches: 5. Looked up from germline, CDR1 is SNHLY and CDR2 is FYNNEI. CDR3 sequence reads: CASSGSTGVQPQHF. CDR3 DNA sequence: TGTGCCAGCAGTGGATCGACAGGGGTTCAGCCCCAGCATTTT.

A word on this clone: Germline and junction disagree at one end, which may indicate a read error. The J gene is TRBJ2-7, the V gene TRBV14; D ambiguous. Germline V gives CDR1 SGHDN, CDR2 FVKESK. The CDR3 sequence is 14 residues long. In nucleotides, the CDR3 is TGTACCAGCAGCCAAGGGCTCAGTACCTACGAGCAGTACTTC. This encodes CTSSQGLSTYEQYF.

The rearrangement links TRBV19 to TRBJ2-2, with TRBD2 matching 11 bases. The CDR3 covers 15 residues. J gave up 5 bases and V 1 base, and 0 bases lay outside the gene matches. In germline, CDR1 is LNHDA, CDR2 SQIVND (reference sequence). CDR3 nucleotide sequence: TGTGCCAGTAGTATAGGACTAGCGGGGACCGGGGAGCTGTTTTTT. This gives the protein CASSIGLAGTGELFF.

The rearrangement uses TRBV2 and TRBJ2-5; perhaps TRBD1 as D (5 bases). Trimming left V 6 bases short and J 1 base short, with 9 bases between. Per germline, CDR1 SNHLY and CDR2 FYNNEI. The CDR3 loop spans 13 amino acids. In nucleotides, the CDR3 is TGTGCCAGCAGATCAGGGCTCCAAGAGACCCAGTACTTC. Protein product: CASRSGLQETQYF.

This chain joins TRBV4-1 and TRBJ1-4; TRBD1 matches 7 bases. V lost 5 bases and J lost 7; bases outside the gene matches: 10. The CDR3 sequence is 15 residues long. Germline V CDR1 and CDR2: MGHRA, YSYEKL. The CDR3 protein is CASSGQGTEGEKLFF. The CDR3 nucleotides are TGCGCCAGCAGCGGGCAGGGGACAGAGGGTGAAAAACTGTTTTTT.

The CDR3 sequence is CASSQNQPQHF. For the CDR3, the DNA is TGTGCCAGCAGTCAAAATCAGCCCCAGCATTTT. J is TRBJ1-5 and V is TRBV6-6; D gene unclear. V shed 5 bases and J shed 4 bases, with 3 bases lying between them. Germline V gene data show CDR1 as MNHNY and CDR2 as SVGAGI (reference sequence). The CDR3 extends over 11 amino acids.

CDR3 DNA: TGTGCCAGTACCCCGCCGGAGTCCCAAGAGACCCAGTACTTC. Protein: CASTPPESQETQYF. J is TRBJ2-5 and V is TRBV19; no clear D. The CDR3 has 14 residues. The V gene lost 7 bases and the J gene lost 1 base, with 13 bases spanning the gap. CDR1 and CDR2 (germline): LNHDA, SQIVND (reference sequence).

The table lists this clone with a few counts. This CDR3 reads CARSWDRNTEAFF. CDR3 sequence (DNA): TGTGCCAGAAGCTGGGACAGGAACACTGAAGCTTTCTTT. V and J are TRBV5-3 and TRBJ1-1; TRBD1 agrees at 7 bases. TRBV5-3 has ORF status, its function being uncertain. J was trimmed by 1 base and V by 3 bases; bases with no gene match: 0. The CDR3 sequence is 13 residues long.

V gene TRBV28 combines with J gene TRBJ1-3, with a tentative D call TRBD1 (5 bases). V lost 4 bases and J 0 bases, leaving 10 bases between the germline ends. The CDR3 is 15 amino acids. CDR1 and CDR2 (germline): MDHEN, SYDVKM. In DNA form, the CDR3 reads TGTGCCAGCAGTTACCAGGGTTACTCTGGAAACACCATATATTTT. This translates into CASSYQGYSGNTIYF.

This chain links TRBV7-2 with TRBJ1-4, with TRBD1 identical over 8 bases. The V segment lost 5 bases and the J segment 15 bases; nucleotides outside the gene matches: 14. The CDR3 length is 14 residues. CDR1 SGHTA and CDR2 FQGNSA come from the germline V gene. CDR3 sequence (DNA): TGTGCCAGCAGCCGACAGGGGCCGCCGTCCTGGGTGTTTTTT. Amino acids: CASSRQGPPSWVFF.

This clone was counted between two and nine times. The chain couples TRBV28 to TRBJ1-5; D may be TRBD1 (6 bases). The germline gives CDR1 MDHEN, CDR2 SYDVKM. The CDR3 length is 15 residues. V was clipped by 6 bases and J by 0 bases, with 12 bases between them. CDR3 amino acids: CASRQDRYSNQPQHF. The DNA of the CDR3 is TGTGCCAGCAGACAGGACAGATATAGCAATCAGCCCCAGCATTTT.

This sequence joins TRBV23-1 and TRBJ2-1; 7 nucleotides align to TRBD1. TRBV23-1 is an ORF, with its function uncertain. V shed 0 bases, J shed 3 bases, and the junction held 5 bases outside the gene matches. The CDR3 sequence is 16 residues long. This CDR3 reads CASSQSRTGVYNEQFF. The CDR3 region has the DNA TGCGCCAGCAGTCAATCGAGAACAGGGGTCTACAATGAGCAGTTCTTC.

The genes are TRBV13 and TRBJ2-3; D uncertain. Trimming removed 5 bases at V and 6 bases at J, with 9 bases between. CDR3 length: 12 amino acids. Per the germline V gene, CDR1 is PRHDT and CDR2 is FYEKMQ (reference sequence). DNA of the CDR3: TGTGCCAGCAGCCCAGGCCCGGATACGCAGTATTTT. This translates into CASSPGPDTQYF.

The rearrangement joins TRBV15 to TRBJ2-1; 12 bases agree with TRBD1. CDR3 size: 13 residues. With V trimmed by 8 bases and J by 7 bases, 3 bases remained unmatched. Germline CDR1 and CDR2: LNHNV and YYDKDF (reference sequence). CDR3 in amino acids: CATGTGGINEQFF. The CDR3 nucleotides read TGTGCCACCGGGACAGGGGGCATAAATGAGCAGTTCTTC.

The chain recombines TRBV19 with TRBJ2-3; 7 bases align to TRBD2. Germline CDR1 is LNHDA and CDR2 is SQIVND (reference sequence). This CDR3 has 13 amino acids. J was trimmed by 6 bases and V by 9 bases; bases with no gene match: 9. The CDR3 region is CASPEGRGDTQYF. The DNA of the CDR3 is TGTGCCAGCCCAGAGGGGAGGGGCGATACGCAGTATTTT.

DNA of the CDR3: TGTGCCTGGAGTGTAGACAGGGGCGAGCAGTACTTC. Translating gives CAWSVDRGEQYF. This chain connects TRBV30 to TRBJ2-7; 8 positions match TRBD1. The ends lost 0 bases at V and 6 bases at J; junction bases unmatched: 1. Germline V gene data show CDR1 as GTSNPN and CDR2 as SVGIG (reference sequence). The CDR3 runs to 12 residues. Using reference TRBV30 and TRBJ2-7 for the parts outside the CDR3, the full variable domain is SQTIHQWPATLVQPVGSPLSLECTVEGTSNPNLYWYRQAAGRGLQLLFYSVGIGQISSEVPQNLSASRPQDRQFILSSKKLLLSDSGFYLCAWSVDRGEQYFGPGTRLTVT.

The rearrangement joins TRBV12-5 to TRBJ1-4; D unclear. V shed 0 bases and J shed 4 bases, with 18 bases lying between them. Germline lookup yields CDR1 LGHNT and CDR2 FRNRAP. This CDR3 has 18 amino acids. The CDR3 DNA reads as TGTGCTAGTGGTTTGGTACTGGGTGTAGGAGGGTTTAATGAAAAACTGTTTTTT. Protein sequence: CASGLVLGVGGFNEKLFF.

The chain links TRBV6-6 to TRBJ1-5; no firm D call. CDR1 and CDR2 (germline): MNHNY, SVGAGI (reference sequence). Trimming shortened V by 7 bases and J by 6 bases, and 10 bases separated the two germline ends. This CDR3 is built from 12 residues. CDR3 bases: TGTGCCAGCACCAGAACGGGTCAGCCCCAGCATTTT. Translating gives CASTRTGQPQHF.

A single count supports this clone. This chain joins TRBV28 and TRBJ1-6; D not certain. Germline CDR1 and CDR2: MDHEN and SYDVKM. This CDR3 is built from 11 residues. The V and J ends lost 6 bases and 15 bases respectively, with 12 bases between them. The CDR3 here is CASSFAADLHF. The CDR3 DNA reads TGTGCCAGCAGCTTCGCGGCAGACCTCCACTTT.

V gene TRBV7-2 combines with J gene TRBJ2-5; 7 bases map to TRBD2. The CDR3 spans 16 residues. The V and J ends lost 5 bases and 5 bases, in that order; junction bases with no gene match: 14. Germline loops: CDR1 SGHTA, CDR2 FQGNSA. The CDR3 bases are TGTGCCAGCAGCGCCTTGGGCGGGGGATCACGGGAGACCCAGTACTTC. This sequence encodes CASSALGGGSRETQYF.

The chain links TRBV7-9 to TRBJ1-1; 10 nucleotides align to TRBD1. From germline, CDR1 is SEHNR and CDR2 FQNEAQ (reference sequence). V dropped 5 bases and J dropped 8; count of bases not matched to a gene: 2. The CDR3 contains 12 residues. CDR3 protein: CASSQGQGEAFF. The CDR3 DNA is TGTGCCAGCAGCCAGGGACAGGGGGAAGCTTTCTTT.

This clone was observed a few times. J is TRBJ2-1 and V is TRBV15, with a tentative D call TRBD1 (5 bases). Trimming removed 9 bases from V and 8 bases from J, with 11 bases in between. From germline, CDR1 is LNHNV and CDR2 YYDKDF (reference sequence). The CDR3 is 11 residues long. The CDR3 coding sequence is TGTGCCACTGGGGCCTCCGATGAGCAGTTCTTC. It encodes CATGASDEQFF.

The V gene is TRBV29-1, the J gene TRBJ2-2; weak D call: TRBD1 (6 bases). Trimming removed 6 bases from V and 6 bases from J, with 8 bases in between. The length of the CDR3 is 11 residues. Germline-derived CDR1 and CDR2 are SQVTM and ANQGSEA. CDR3 sequence (DNA): TGCAGCGTCACAGGGTCCGGGGAGCTGTTTTTT. This translates into CSVTGSGELFF.

The CDR3 loop is CASSTQGARETQYF. The CDR3 DNA reads TGCGCCAGCAGCACCCAGGGGGCGCGGGAGACCCAGTACTTC. The gene calls are TRBV5-1 and TRBJ2-5; the match to TRBD1 covers 8 bases. The CDR3 runs 14 residues. The V gene's germline CDR1 is SGHRS and CDR2 YFSETQ. J was trimmed by 5 bases and V by 4 bases; bases with no gene match: 7.

The sample holds a few counts of this clone. The V call is TRBV30, the J call TRBJ2-1, with D unresolved. CDR1 GTSNPN and CDR2 SVGIG come from the germline V gene (reference sequence). V lost 3 bases and J 1 base, leaving 19 bases between the germline ends. This CDR3 is 17 amino acids long. The CDR3 nucleotides read TGTGCCTGGAGCCGGGTTCTCATATCTACTTCCTACAATGAGCAGTTCTTC. Its translation: CAWSRVLISTSYNEQFF.

The J gene is TRBJ1-2, the V gene TRBV6-6; 8 bases align to TRBD1. The CDR3 spans 14 residues. Germline-derived CDR1 and CDR2 are MNHNY and SVGAGI (reference sequence). Trimming took 7 bases from V and 7 from J; bases not matched to a gene: 11. The CDR3 protein is CASNTGRGLGGYTF. The DNA for the CDR3 is TGTGCCAGCAATACGGGCAGGGGGCTTGGTGGCTACACCTTC.